Sequencing of this TCR beta chain was carried out in a study of CD8+ T cells in alopecia areata. CDR3 length: 14 residues. Germline loops: CDR1 SQVTM, CDR2 ANQGSEA. The germline V and J ends were trimmed by 8 bases and 4 bases, with 18 bases remaining between them. Peripheral blood and lesional scalp punch biopsies were taken from alopecia areata patients. PBMCs yielded sorted CD4+ and CD8+ T cells. Extracted RNA was reverse transcribed into cDNA, the sequencing template. TCRdb's copy holds only in-frame clones and misses some; the assay was immunoSEQ multiplex PCR. The sample has hundreds of thousands of clones; 50% to 65% are singletons.

The chain joins TRBV29-1 to TRBJ2-1; no reliable D call. Here the sequenced sample was CD4+ T cells sorted from blood, taken at week 0. This TCR came from a human donor with alopecia areata. CDR3 sequence (DNA): TGCAGCTTGGTAGGGTCAGAACGATACAATGAGCAGTTCTTC. Translated, it gives CSLVGSERYNEQFF.